These T cell receptor beta chains were read from a single sample in a study of blood T cell repertoires in COVID-19. Using immunoSEQ multiplex PCR, the repertoire was profiled, and TCRdb retains in-frame clones only, with some absent. This table holds 55,000 or so clones, about 87% found once. Sequencing was performed on peripheral blood. Every receptor here comes from a man aged 55 to 70 with active or convalescent COVID-19. Both conserved end residues are part of each CDR3. The order of the fields is D gene, J gene, V gene, clone size, CDR3 DNA, CDR3 protein. D genes are given only for firm matches. The size entry is marked missing in some rows and otherwise reads once, few, many or a size class.

NA	TRBJ1-1	TRBV12-5	few	TGTGCTAGTGGCAGGACAGCGGACACTGAAGCTTTCTTT	CASGRTADTEAFF
TRBD1	TRBJ2-2	TRBV11-2	NA	TGTGCCAGCAGGACCCCCTTGGGACAGGGTATTAACACCGGGGAGCTGTTTTTT	CASRTPLGQGINTGELFF
NA	TRBJ1-5	TRBV29-1	NA	TGCAGCGTTGAAGCCAGGGAAGGCCAGCCCCAGCATTTT	CSVEAREGQPQHF
NA	TRBJ1-4	TRBV6-1	NA	TGTGCCAGCAGTGAAGCGGGGACTATCCTAGGGGAAAAACTGTTTTTT	CASSEAGTILGEKLFF
NA	TRBJ1-2	TRBV28	NA	TGTGCCAGCAGTTTACTCAACTATGGCTACACCTTC	CASSLLNYGYTF
NA	TRBJ2-7	TRBV28	many	TGTGCCAGCAGTCCGGTTACCCGGGGCGAGCAGTACTTC	CASSPVTRGEQYF
NA	TRBJ2-7	TRBV12-3/TRBV12-4	NA	TGTGCCAGCAGTCAGACCCCCCAGGGGGAGCAGTACTTC	CASSQTPQGEQYF
TRBD2	TRBJ2-3	TRBV6-2/TRBV6-3	NA	TGTGCCAGCAGTTTCAACAGACTAGCCTATACGCAGTATTTT	CASSFNRLAYTQYF
NA	TRBJ1-5	TRBV5-8	NA	TGTGCCAGCAGCATTAGGGCAGGGAGCAATCAGCCCCAGCATTTT	CASSIRAGSNQPQHF
TRBD1	TRBJ1-1	TRBV28	NA	TGTGCCAGCAGTTACACCGGGACAGGGAACACTGAAGCTTTCTTT	CASSYTGTGNTEAFF
NA	TRBJ2-7	TRBV15	NA	TGTGCCACCAGCAGAGAAGTCGACAGAACTTACGAGCAGTACTTC	CATSREVDRTYEQYF
NA	TRBJ1-2	TRBV19	NA	TGTGCCAGTATGGAGACCCCTCGGGGCTACACCTTC	CASMETPRGYTF
TRBD2	TRBJ2-5	TRBV6-5	NA	TGTGCCAGCAGTTACTCGTTGAGGGGAGGGGAGACCCAGTACTTC	CASSYSLRGGETQYF
TRBD1	TRBJ2-3	TRBV9	NA	TGTGCCAGCAGTGAGGGGGCTAGGGGCCCAGATACGCAGTATTTT	CASSEGARGPDTQYF
NA	TRBJ1-5	TRBV12-3/TRBV12-4	NA	TGTGCCAGCAGTTTACTGTTAGAGCCCCAGCATTTT	CASSLLLEPQHF
TRBD1	TRBJ1-3	TRBV9	NA	TGTGCCAGCAGCAGTTGGGACAGGGAGTTTGGAAACACCATATATTTT	CASSSWDREFGNTIYF
NA	TRBJ2-1	TRBV10-3	NA	TGTGCCATCAGCATTCGAGAGAATGAGCAGTTCTTC	CAISIRENEQFF
NA	TRBJ1-2	TRBV6-6	NA	TGTGCCAGCAGTTCAGGACAGACTAACTATGGCTACACCTTC	CASSSGQTNYGYTF
NA	TRBJ1-1	TRBV9	NA	TGTGCCAGCAGCCCTCGCGGAGTAGCTCGAGCTTTCTTT	CASSPRGVARAFF
NA	TRBJ2-4	TRBV19	NA	TGTGCCAGTAGTATTCATATTGATAGGGGGTTAGGAGCCAAAAACATTCAGTACTTC	CASSIHIDRGLGAKNIQYF
NA	TRBJ2-7	TRBV19	NA	TGTGCCAGTAGCCGGACTGGCACCGGGGAGCAGTACTTC	CASSRTGTGEQYF
NA	TRBJ1-3	TRBV7-9	NA	TGTGCCAGCAGTCCGGGAAACACCATATATTTT	CASSPGNTIYF
NA	TRBJ1-4	TRBV7-6	NA	TGTGCCAGCAGCTCCCCAGGGAGGGGCGGTAATGAAAAACTGTTTTTT	CASSSPGRGGNEKLFF
NA	TRBJ1-3	TRBV6-5	NA	TGTGCCAGCAGTTACTACGGGGGTCCTGGAAACACCATATATTTT	CASSYYGGPGNTIYF
NA	TRBJ1-3	TRBV11-2	NA	TGTGCCAGCAGCTTAGATCCCAGGGGAACTGGAAACACCATATATTTT	CASSLDPRGTGNTIYF
NA	TRBJ2-1	TRBV28	NA	TGTGCCAGCAGTTTACTCAATGAGCAGTTCTTC	CASSLLNEQFF
TRBD1	TRBJ1-5	TRBV10-3	NA	TGTGCCATCAACCAGGGACAGGACTCTAATCAGCCCCAGCATTTT	CAINQGQDSNQPQHF
TRBD1	TRBJ2-7	TRBV7-2	NA	TGTGCCAGCAGCCTTAGACAGGGGATCCTCTCCTACGAGCAGTACTTC	CASSLRQGILSYEQYF
NA	TRBJ1-1	TRBV16	NA	TGTGCCAGCAGCCAATTGTCAGTGAACACTGAAGCTTTCTTT	CASSQLSVNTEAFF
NA	TRBJ2-2	TRBV7-7	NA	TGTGCCAGCAGCTTTACGGGGGCGAACACCGGGGAGCTGTTTTTT	CASSFTGANTGELFF
NA	TRBJ1-4	TRBV19	NA	TGTGCCAGTAGTATGGGCCGGGGGAAACTGTTTTTT	CASSMGRGKLFF
TRBD1	TRBJ1-2	TRBV6-9	NA	TGTGCCAGCAGTTTAAACAGGGGCAGTTATGGCTACACCTTC	CASSLNRGSYGYTF
TRBD1	TRBJ2-7	TRBV9	few	TGTGCCAGCAGCCCACAGGGGTCGAACTACGAGCAGTACTTC	CASSPQGSNYEQYF
NA	TRBJ1-2	TRBV3-1/TRBV3-2	NA	TGTGCCAGCAGCCTTGAAGACAGCTACTATGGCTACACCTTC	CASSLEDSYYGYTF
TRBD2	TRBJ2-5	TRBV5-8	NA	TGTGCCAGCAGCTTGGAGGGAGCGGGAGTGTTGCAAGAGACCCAGTACTTC	CASSLEGAGVLQETQYF
NA	TRBJ2-5	TRBV18	NA	TGTGCCAGCTCACCTCTACCTAGGGAGACCCAGTACTTC	CASSPLPRETQYF
TRBD1	TRBJ2-7	TRBV5-1	NA	TGCGCCAGCAGCTCGGGTTCGACAGGGACCTACGAGCAGTACTTC	CASSSGSTGTYEQYF